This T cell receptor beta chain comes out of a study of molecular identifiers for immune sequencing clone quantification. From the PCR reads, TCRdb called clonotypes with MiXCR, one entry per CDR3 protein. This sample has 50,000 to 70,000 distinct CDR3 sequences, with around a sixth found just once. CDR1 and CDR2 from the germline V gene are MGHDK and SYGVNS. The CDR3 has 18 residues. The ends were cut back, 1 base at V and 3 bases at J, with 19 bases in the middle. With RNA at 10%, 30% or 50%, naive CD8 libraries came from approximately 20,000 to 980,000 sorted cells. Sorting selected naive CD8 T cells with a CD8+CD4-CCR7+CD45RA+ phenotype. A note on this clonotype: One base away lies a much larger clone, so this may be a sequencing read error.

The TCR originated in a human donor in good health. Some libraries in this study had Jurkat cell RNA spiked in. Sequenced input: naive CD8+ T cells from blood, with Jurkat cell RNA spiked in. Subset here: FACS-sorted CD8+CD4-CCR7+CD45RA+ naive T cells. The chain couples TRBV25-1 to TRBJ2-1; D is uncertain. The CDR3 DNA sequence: TGTGCCAGCAGTGAATCCGCCTCACCAGTCCCCATCTACAATGAGCAGTTCTTC. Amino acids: CASSESASPVPIYNEQFF. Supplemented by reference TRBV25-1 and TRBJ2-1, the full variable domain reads EADIYQTPRYLVIGTGKKITLECSQTMGHDKMYWYQQDPGMELHLIHYSYGVNSTEKGDLSSESTVSRIRTEHFPLTLESARPSHTSQYLCASSESASPVPIYNEQFFGPGTRLTVL.